One TCR beta chain is described in this entry. As handled by the study authors: Reference gene primers were amplified, and this amplification served to estimate nucleated cell counts. Libraries were prepared by immunoSEQ multiplex PCR; TCRdb keeps only in-frame clonotypes and omits some of them. V, J and clone size derive from that table, while D and trimming were established from the DNA sequence. The data contain roughly 280,000 clones, 75% to 90% of them singletons. The data were taken from a study of blood T cell repertoires in COVID-19. Study background: Acute and convalescent COVID-19 samples came from the United States, Italy and Spain.

The sample was peripheral blood. This sequence originates from a man aged 60 to 75 who had recovered from COVID-19.

In DNA form, the CDR3 reads TGTGCCAGCAGCTTGGCTGCGGGGAATCAAGAGACCCAGTACTTC. Amino acid sequence: CASSLAAGNQETQYF. The V call is TRBV5-4, the J call TRBJ2-5; D perhaps matches TRBD2 (6 bases). CDR1 SGHNT and CDR2 YYREEE come from the germline V gene (reference sequence). There are 15 residues in the CDR3. Trimming took 0 bases from V and 2 from J, leaving 11 bases between them.